The clone carrying this T cell receptor (beta chain) was seen at least ten times. Antigen unknown. This sample was taken from a study of response to subunit inactivated influenza vaccine. Study-wide findings and caveats: Few new T cells, the authors suggested, are recruited by each seasonal influenza vaccination.

The V gene's germline CDR1 is DFQATT and CDR2 SNEGSKA (reference sequence). The J segment lost 4 bases and the V segment lost 1 base, leaving 9 bases of the junction unmatched. CDR3 length equals 16 residues. MiXCR was run by TCRdb on the RT-PCR reads, yielding one entry per CDR3 protein. Among around 470,000 distinct CDR3 sequences, roughly 7.9% were seen once, and the ten largest hold about 12%. The sequence derives from a man in his fifties or sixties who received an inactivated influenza vaccine. The V call is TRBV20-1, the J call TRBJ2-1; 8 bases align to TRBD2. This specimen was PBMCs from blood, taken around 25 months after vaccination. CDR3 nucleotides: TGCAGTGCTAGAGTAGGCAGCGGGGGTCTTTACAATGAGCAGTTCTTC. Amino acids: CSARVGSGGLYNEQFF.